This T cell receptor (beta chain) was documented in a study of T cells in Graves' hyperthyroidism and ophthalmopathy. There were TCR beta CDR3 regions amplified from RNA transcripts. During a first-round RT-PCR of the TCR CDR3, the HTBI primer set was used. TCRdb reprocessed the multiplex PCR reads with MiXCR, giving one entry per CDR3 protein. The sample includes hundreds of thousands of distinct CDR3 sequences, roughly 46% of them seen just once. This clonotype was detected many times. With 5 bases removed from V and 3 bases from J, the gap between germline ends came to 11 bases. The CDR3 has 13 residues. Looked up from germline, CDR1 is SEHNR and CDR2 is FQNEAQ (reference sequence).

The TCR was taken from a woman aged 18-30 years with Graves' hyperthyroidism. The sequenced sample was peripheral blood or thyroid tissue (not recorded which). The chain combines TRBV7-9 with TRBJ2-7; weak D call: TRBD1 (6 bases). In DNA, the CDR3 is TGTGCCAGCAGCCCAAGGACAGACTACGAGCAGTACTTC. Translation gives CASSPRTDYEQYF. The full variable domain, its missing parts supplied by reference TRBV7-9 and TRBJ2-7, is DTGVSQNPRHKITKRGQNVTFRCDPISEHNRLYWYRQTLGQGPEFLTYFQNEAQLEKSRLLSDRFSAERPKGSFSTLEIQRTEQGDSAMYLCASSPRTDYEQYFGPGTRLTVT.